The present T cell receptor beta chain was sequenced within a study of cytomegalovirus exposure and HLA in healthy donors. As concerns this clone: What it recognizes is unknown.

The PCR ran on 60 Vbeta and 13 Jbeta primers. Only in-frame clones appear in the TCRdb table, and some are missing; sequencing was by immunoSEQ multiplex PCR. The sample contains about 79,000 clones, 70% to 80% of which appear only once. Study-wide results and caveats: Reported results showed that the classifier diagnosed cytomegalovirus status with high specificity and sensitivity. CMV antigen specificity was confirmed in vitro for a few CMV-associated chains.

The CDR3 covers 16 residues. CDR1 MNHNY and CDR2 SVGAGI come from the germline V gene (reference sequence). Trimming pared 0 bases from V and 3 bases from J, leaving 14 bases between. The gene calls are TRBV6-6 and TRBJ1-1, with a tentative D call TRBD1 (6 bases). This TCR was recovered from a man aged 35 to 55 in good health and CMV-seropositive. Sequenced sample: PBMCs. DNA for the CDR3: TGTGCCAGCAGTTACTCCAGAGGGGGAGGGTACACTGAAGCTTTCTTT. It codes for CASSYSRGGGYTEAFF.